Presented here are 26 T cell receptor beta chains from one specimen sequenced in a study of blood T cell repertoires in COVID-19. The data were produced by immunoSEQ multiplex PCR, yet TCRdb's version contains in-frame clones alone and is incomplete. Of 140,000 or so clones in the sample, 80% to 90% were seen once. The sample consisted of peripheral blood. These receptor sequences come from a man aged 50-59 years who had recovered from COVID-19.

This clone was seen once. The J gene is TRBJ2-5, the V gene TRBV5-6; 8 bases agree with TRBD1. This CDR3 has 14 amino acids. Looked up from germline, CDR1 is SGHDT and CDR2 is YYEEEE. V lost 3 bases to trimming and J lost 5 bases; unmatched junction nucleotides: 6. This CDR3 reads CASSSQRQGETQYF. CDR3 coding DNA: TGTGCCAGCAGCTCCCAAAGACAGGGGGAGACCCAGTACTTC.

The genes are TRBV19 and TRBJ2-7; TRBD2 aligns across 11 bases. With V trimmed by 5 bases and J by 0 bases, 9 bases remained unmatched. Germline assignment: CDR1 LNHDA and CDR2 SQIVND (reference sequence). The CDR3 is 17 amino acids. The CDR3 reads CASSALSSGGLSYEQYF. The CDR3 nucleotides are TGTGCCAGTAGTGCCCTGTCTAGCGGGGGGCTCTCCTACGAGCAGTACTTC.

The gene calls are TRBV7-2 and TRBJ2-3; weak D call: TRBD2 (7 bases). The CDR3 length is 13 residues. The V gene's germline CDR1 is SGHTA and CDR2 FQGNSA. V shed 7 bases and J shed 6 bases, with 14 bases lying between them. CDR3 bases: TGTGCCAGCAAGAATCGGGGGGCTGATACGCAGTATTTT. Its protein product is CASKNRGADTQYF. The full variable domain, in which reference TRBV7-2 and TRBJ2-3 provide the parts outside the CDR3, is GAGVSQSPSNKVTEKGKDVELRCDPISGHTALYWYRQSLGQGLEFLIYFQGNSAPDKSGLPSDRFSAERTGGSVSTLTIQRTQQEDSAVYLCASKNRGADTQYFGPGTRLTVL.

This clone has only one observation. Here the CDR3 reads CASSVAPGGDSPLHF. DNA for the CDR3: TGTGCCAGCAGCGTAGCTCCTGGGGGGGATTCACCCCTCCACTTT. The chain combines TRBV9 with TRBJ1-6, with a tentative D call TRBD1 (5 bases). Trimming shortened V by 0 bases and J by 8 bases, and 12 bases separated the two germline ends. The germline V gene has CDR1 SGDLS and CDR2 YYNGEE. The CDR3 runs to 15 residues.

This rearrangement joins TRBV3-1 (or the pseudogene TRBV3-2) to TRBJ1-2, with D perhaps matching TRBD1 (6 bases). The CDR3 length is 15 residues. Germline values: CDR1 LGHDT, CDR2 YNNKEL (reference sequence). V lost 4 bases to trimming and J lost 2 bases, with 14 bases between them. This CDR3 is CASSRGTSLNYGYTF. CDR3 coding DNA: TGTGCCAGCAGCCGAGGGACATCGTTGAACTATGGCTACACCTTC.

The CDR3 sequence is CASSLGQVLSYEQYF. The CDR3 nucleotides are TGTGCCAGCAGCTTAGGGCAGGTCCTCTCCTACGAGCAGTACTTC. V and J are TRBV13 and TRBJ2-7; D unresolved. The length of the CDR3 is 15 residues. Germline V gene data show CDR1 as PRHDT and CDR2 as FYEKMQ (reference sequence). The V end lost 0 bases, the J end lost 0 bases, and 9 bases lay between the germline ends.

This clone was observed a handful of times. The V call is TRBV5-1, the J call TRBJ2-7, with D possibly matching TRBD1 (5 bases). The germline gives CDR1 SGHRS, CDR2 YFSETQ. The CDR3 extends over 15 amino acids. Deletions cut 0 bases from V and 0 bases from J, with 10 bases between. The CDR3 loop is CASSLVAGNSYEQYF. CDR3 bases: TGCGCCAGCAGCTTGGTGGCAGGGAACTCCTACGAGCAGTACTTC.

V is TRBV2 and J is TRBJ2-7, with TRBD2 identical over 8 bases. CDR3 length equals 15 residues. The ends lost 3 bases at V and 0 bases at J; junction bases unmatched: 4. The germline CDR1 and CDR2 sequences are SNHLY and FYNNEI. The chain's CDR3 is CASSEGGGPSYEQYF. The CDR3, as DNA: TGTGCCAGCAGTGAGGGCGGGGGGCCCTCCTACGAGCAGTACTTC.

The chain carries TRBV6-6 and TRBJ2-7; 13 nucleotides line up with TRBD2. V shed 5 bases, J shed 3 bases, and the junction held 7 bases outside the gene matches. This CDR3 is built from 16 residues. Germline CDR1 reads MNHNY; CDR2 reads SVGAGI (reference sequence). The chain's CDR3 is CASSARTSGGVYEQYF. CDR3 DNA sequence: TGTGCCAGCAGTGCCAGGACTAGCGGGGGCGTCTACGAGCAGTACTTC.

This clone was seen a single time. The chain recombines TRBV7-8 with TRBJ2-3, with D possibly TRBD2 on 5 matching bases. Germline-derived CDR1 and CDR2 are SGHVS and FQNEAQ. This CDR3 is built from 14 residues. Between the trimmed V and J ends, which lost 4 bases and 2 bases, there was a span of 10 bases. Here the CDR3 DNA reads TGTGCCAGCAGCTCAGGACTGCACACAGATACGCAGTATTTT. It translates to CASSSGLHTDTQYF.

This clone turned up a few times. The chain couples TRBV30 to TRBJ1-1, with D possibly being TRBD1 (5 bases). Germline-derived CDR1 and CDR2 are GTSNPN and SVGIG (reference sequence). V dropped 2 bases and J dropped 3 bases, with 10 bases sitting between them. This CDR3 has 13 amino acids. For the CDR3, the DNA is TGTGCCTGGAGTCGGGACTCGCACACTGAAGCTTTCTTT. It yields the protein CAWSRDSHTEAFF.

This clone was recorded once. V and J are TRBV30 and TRBJ1-5; the D is unclear. This CDR3 is 13 amino acids long. The V end was cut by 6 bases, the J end by 3 bases, with 12 bases between. Germline V CDR1 and CDR2: GTSNPN, SVGIG (reference sequence). The CDR3 sequence is CACSRSYNQPQHF. For the CDR3, the DNA is TGTGCCTGTTCAAGGAGCTACAATCAGCCCCAGCATTTT.

The CDR3 sequence is CASSPTGIGNTIYF. CDR3 in DNA: TGTGCCAGCAGCCCTACAGGGATTGGAAACACCATATATTTT. The chain joins TRBV7-2 to TRBJ1-3; D possibly corresponds to TRBD1 (6 bases). Trimming took off 5 bases at V and 3 bases at J, with 11 bases between the two ends. Germline CDR1 SGHTA, CDR2 FQGNSA. There are 14 residues in the CDR3.

The chain links TRBV5-5 to TRBJ1-5; 8 bases are shared with TRBD1. The V and J ends lost 4 bases and 0 bases, in that order; junction bases with no gene match: 3. The CDR3 loop spans 15 amino acids. Germline lookup yields CDR1 SGHKS and CDR2 YYEKEE (reference sequence). This CDR3 reads CASSEGQVSNQPQHF. DNA for the CDR3: TGTGCCAGCAGCGAGGGACAGGTTAGCAATCAGCCCCAGCATTTT. Complete variable domain (other parts from reference TRBV5-5 and TRBJ1-5): DAGVTQSPTHLIKTRGQQVTLRCSPISGHKSVSWYQQVLGQGPQFIFQYYEKEERGRGNFPDRFSARQFPNYSSELNVNALLLGDSALYLCASSEGQVSNQPQHFGDGTRLSIL.

This clone was seen once. The chain has TRBV7-8 and TRBJ2-7, with a tentative D call TRBD2 (6 bases). CDR3 length: 16 residues. Germline CDR1 reads SGHVS; CDR2 reads FQNEAQ. The ends were cut back, 1 base at V and 0 bases at J, with 13 bases in the middle. The CDR3 DNA follows: TGTGCCAGCAGCTTAGGAACGGGGGATCTCTCCTACGAGCAGTACTTC. It codes for CASSLGTGDLSYEQYF.

The chain has TRBV10-3 and TRBJ1-1, with D possibly TRBD1 on 6 matching bases. Germline CDR1 reads ENHRY; CDR2 reads SYGVKD. V was clipped by 4 bases and J by 1 base, with 10 bases between them. CDR3 length equals 14 residues. CDR3 nucleotides: TGTGCCATCAGTGGCAGGGGAGAGAACACTGAAGCTTTCTTT. It is translated as CAISGRGENTEAFF.

This chain links TRBV20-1 with TRBJ2-3; D is unclear. The length of the CDR3 is 11 residues. Germline values: CDR1 DFQATT, CDR2 SNEGSKA (reference sequence). V lost 4 bases to trimming and J lost 6 bases, with 8 bases between them. CDR3 in amino acids: CSAKKEDTQYF. As DNA, the CDR3 is TGCAGTGCTAAAAAAGAGGATACGCAGTATTTT.

The chain links TRBV29-1 to TRBJ2-5; 12 bases match TRBD2. V gave up 0 bases and J gave up 4 bases; unmatched junction bases: 3. The CDR3 loop spans 15 amino acids. CDR1 is SQVTM, CDR2 ANQGSEA, per germline. In DNA form, the CDR3 reads TGCAGCGTTGAAGATTCTAGCGGGGGGGTAGAGACCCAGTACTTC. It encodes CSVEDSSGGVETQYF.

The rearrangement links TRBV4-1 to TRBJ1-4; 8 bases line up with TRBD1. From germline, CDR1 is MGHRA and CDR2 YSYEKL. This CDR3 has 15 amino acids. V shed 1 base, J shed 8 bases, and the junction held 6 bases outside the gene matches. The CDR3 loop reads CASSQAGRGQEKLFF. Here the CDR3 DNA reads TGCGCCAGCAGCCAAGCCGGCAGGGGGCAAGAAAAACTGTTTTTT.

This chain links TRBV3-1 (or the pseudogene TRBV3-2) with TRBJ1-5; tentatively, D is TRBD1 (5 bases). CDR3 length: 14 residues. In germline, CDR1 is LGHDT, CDR2 YNNKEL (reference sequence). Trimming removed 4 bases at V and 0 bases at J, with 7 bases between. CDR3 protein: CASSPQDSNQPQHF. CDR3 DNA: TGTGCCAGCAGCCCACAGGATAGCAATCAGCCCCAGCATTTT.

This chain uses TRBV5-1 with TRBJ2-1, with TRBD2 as a possible D gene (6 bases). Germline values: CDR1 SGHRS, CDR2 YFSETQ. CDR3 length: 15 residues. The germline V and J ends were trimmed by 6 bases and 8 bases, with 21 bases remaining between them. CDR3 sequence: CASNPGTSGEDEQFF. The DNA of the CDR3 is TGCGCCAGCAACCCTGGGACTTCGGGGGAGGATGAGCAGTTCTTC.

The rearrangement links TRBV7-2 to TRBJ2-7, with TRBD2 matching over 12 bases. Per the germline V gene, CDR1 is SGHTA and CDR2 is FQGNSA. V trimming: 4 bases; J trimming: 3 bases; junction bases outside the gene matches: 1. The length of the CDR3 is 14 residues. The DNA for the CDR3 is TGTGCCAGCAGCTCTAGCGGGGGGGACTACGAGCAGTACTTC. Amino acids: CASSSSGGDYEQYF.

This chain joins TRBV27 and TRBJ2-3, with 14 bases aligning to TRBD2. V was clipped by 6 bases and J by 8 bases; unmatched bases: 19. The CDR3 totals 19 residues. Germline values: CDR1 MNHEY, CDR2 SMNVEV (reference sequence). In DNA form, the CDR3 reads TGTGCCAGCAGCAGACTAGCGGGGGGGGTCTCACCACCCTTGGGTACGCAGTATTTT. Its translation: CASSRLAGGVSPPLGTQYF.

The chain links TRBV5-1 to TRBJ2-3, with TRBD2 identical over 8 bases. Unmatched junction bases numbered 9, after V lost 0 bases and J lost 3 bases. CDR1 SGHRS and CDR2 YFSETQ come from the germline V gene. The CDR3 runs to 17 residues. CDR3 loop: CASSLEHDAGGTDTQYF. CDR3 sequence (DNA): TGCGCCAGCAGCTTGGAGCACGACGCGGGGGGAACAGATACGCAGTATTTT.

This chain connects TRBV19 to TRBJ2-7; 9 nucleotides agree with TRBD1. Unmatched junction bases numbered 5, after V lost 5 bases and J lost 0 bases. The CDR3 length is 15 residues. From germline, CDR1 is LNHDA and CDR2 SQIVND (reference sequence). The CDR3 reads CASSVPGQGSYEQYF. The CDR3 DNA reads TGTGCCAGTAGTGTCCCGGGACAGGGCTCCTACGAGCAGTACTTC.

This sequence joins TRBV3-1 (or the pseudogene TRBV3-2) and TRBJ2-5; TRBD1 matches at 7 bases. Germline-derived CDR1 and CDR2 are LGHDT and YNNKEL (reference sequence). The J segment lost 9 bases and the V segment lost 3 bases, leaving 19 bases of the junction unmatched. The CDR3 totals 17 residues. In nucleotides, the CDR3 is TGTGCCAGCAGCCACACACCGGGACAGATCATAGAAAGTGCCCAGTACTTC. Protein: CASSHTPGQIIESAQYF.